The 4 T cell receptor beta chains listed next were all sequenced from one sample in a study of T cell repertoires in cytomegalovirus infection. TCRdb re-analysed the reads in MiXCR, keeping a single row per CDR3 protein. Of approximately 300,000 distinct CDR3 sequences detected, approximately 25% appear once; the ten largest clones hold 10% to 15%. Which antigens these TCRs recognize remains unknown. The sequences come from cultured PBMCs, collected from culture after CMV antigen stimulation. Receptor source: a human donor in good health (CMV status not recorded). Some clones in this sample may be carry-over from other donors' samples.

This clonotype has more than one count but fewer than ten. The chain joins TRBV28 to TRBJ2-7; 8 bases map to TRBD2. CDR1 is MDHEN, CDR2 SYDVKM, per germline. V shed 8 bases and J 3 bases; nucleotides not matched to a gene: 9. The CDR3 runs to 14 residues. The CDR3 region has the DNA TGTGCCAGCCGGGGGGGAGGGCCCGGCTACGAGCAGTACTTC. Its protein product is CASRGGGPGYEQYF.

This clonotype was found a few times. V gene TRBV6-2 or TRBV6-3 combines with J gene TRBJ2-7; 9 bases match TRBD1. The CDR3 has 13 amino acids. The germline gives CDR1 MNHEY, CDR2 SVGEGT. Trimming at V came to 6 bases and at J to 5 bases, leaving 5 bases not matched to a gene. As DNA, the CDR3 is TGTGCCAGCAGGCCCACAGGGGGCCACGAGCAGTACGTC. It translates to CASRPTGGHEQYV.

The chain recombines TRBV7-2 with TRBJ1-2; tentatively, D is TRBD1 (6 bases). CDR1 and CDR2 from the germline V gene are SGHTA and FQGNSA. The CDR3 spans 14 residues. V lost 2 bases, J lost 4 bases, and 11 bases lay in between. The CDR3: CASSLYRDSYGYTF. CDR3 coding DNA: TGTGCCAGCAGCTTATACAGGGATTCCTATGGCTACACCTTC. The full variable domain, its missing parts supplied by reference TRBV7-2 and TRBJ1-2, is GAGVSQSPSNKVTEKGKDVELRCDPISGHTALYWYRQSLGQGLEFLIYFQGNSAPDKSGLPSDRFSAERTGGSVSTLTIQRTQQEDSAVYLCASSLYRDSYGYTFGSGTRLTVV.

The chain recombines TRBV29-1 with TRBJ2-7; no firm D call. V gave up 5 bases and J gave up 4 bases, with 3 bases separating them. Germline lookup yields CDR1 SQVTM and CDR2 ANQGSEA. CDR3 size: 9 residues. CDR3 loop: CSVRYEQYV. The CDR3 DNA reads TGCAGCGTTCGGTACGAGCAGTACGTC.